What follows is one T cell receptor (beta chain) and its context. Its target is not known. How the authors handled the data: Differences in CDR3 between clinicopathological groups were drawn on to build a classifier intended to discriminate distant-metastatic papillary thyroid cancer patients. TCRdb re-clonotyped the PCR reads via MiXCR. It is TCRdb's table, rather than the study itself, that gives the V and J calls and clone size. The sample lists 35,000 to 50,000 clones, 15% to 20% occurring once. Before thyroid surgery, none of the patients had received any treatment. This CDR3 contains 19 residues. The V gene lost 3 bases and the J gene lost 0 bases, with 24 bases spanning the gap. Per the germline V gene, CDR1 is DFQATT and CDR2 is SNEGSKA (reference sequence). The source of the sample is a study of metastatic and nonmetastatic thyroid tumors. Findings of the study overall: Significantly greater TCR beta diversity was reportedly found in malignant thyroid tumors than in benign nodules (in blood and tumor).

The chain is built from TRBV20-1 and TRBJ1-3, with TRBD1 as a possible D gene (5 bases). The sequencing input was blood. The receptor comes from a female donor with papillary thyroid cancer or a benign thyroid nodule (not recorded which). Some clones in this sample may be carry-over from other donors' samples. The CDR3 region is CSASLPSLRTSSSGNTIYF. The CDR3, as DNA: TGCAGTGCTAGTCTCCCCTCTCTTAGGACATCCAGCTCTGGAAACACCATATATTTT.